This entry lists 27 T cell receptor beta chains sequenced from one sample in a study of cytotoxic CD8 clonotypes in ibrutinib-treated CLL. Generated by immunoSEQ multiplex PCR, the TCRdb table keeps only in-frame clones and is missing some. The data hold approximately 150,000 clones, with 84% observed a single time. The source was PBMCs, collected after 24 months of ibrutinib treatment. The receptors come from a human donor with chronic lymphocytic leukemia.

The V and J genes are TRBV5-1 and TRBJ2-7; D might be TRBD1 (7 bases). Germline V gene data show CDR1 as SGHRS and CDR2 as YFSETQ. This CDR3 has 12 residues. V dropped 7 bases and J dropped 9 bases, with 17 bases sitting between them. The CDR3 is CASFHRGGVQYF. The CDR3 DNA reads TGCGCCAGCTTCCACAGGGGCGGGGTGCAGTACTTC.

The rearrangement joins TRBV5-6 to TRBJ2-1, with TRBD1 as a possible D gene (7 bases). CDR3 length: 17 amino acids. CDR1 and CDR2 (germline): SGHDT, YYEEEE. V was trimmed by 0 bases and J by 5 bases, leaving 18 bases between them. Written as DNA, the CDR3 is TGTGCCAGCAGCTTGGATTCCGCGGGACAGATAGACAATGAGCAGTTCTTC. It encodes CASSLDSAGQIDNEQFF. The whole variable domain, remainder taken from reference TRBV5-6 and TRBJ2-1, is DAGVTQSPTHLIKTRGQQVTLRCSPKSGHDTVSWYQQALGQGPQFIFQYYEEEERQRGNFPDRFSGHQFPNYSSELNVNALLLGDSALYLCASSLDSAGQIDNEQFFGPGTRLTVL.

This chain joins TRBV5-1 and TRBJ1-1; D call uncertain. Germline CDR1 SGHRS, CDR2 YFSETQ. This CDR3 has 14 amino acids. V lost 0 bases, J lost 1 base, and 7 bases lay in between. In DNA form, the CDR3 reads TGCGCCAGCAGCTTGGACAGTCAGAACACTGAAGCTTTCTTT. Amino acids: CASSLDSQNTEAFF.

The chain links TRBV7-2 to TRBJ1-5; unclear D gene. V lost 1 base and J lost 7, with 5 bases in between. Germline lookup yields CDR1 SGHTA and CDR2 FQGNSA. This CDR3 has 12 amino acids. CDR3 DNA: TGTGCCAGCAGCTTAGTGGGGCAGCCCCAGCATTTT. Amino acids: CASSLVGQPQHF.

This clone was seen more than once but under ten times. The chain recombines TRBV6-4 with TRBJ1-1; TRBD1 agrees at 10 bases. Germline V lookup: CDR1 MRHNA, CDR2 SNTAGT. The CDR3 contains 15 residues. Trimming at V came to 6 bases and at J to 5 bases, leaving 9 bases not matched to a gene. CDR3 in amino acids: CASSSSGTGETEAFF. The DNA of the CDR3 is TGTGCCAGCAGCTCCTCTGGGACAGGGGAAACTGAAGCTTTCTTT.

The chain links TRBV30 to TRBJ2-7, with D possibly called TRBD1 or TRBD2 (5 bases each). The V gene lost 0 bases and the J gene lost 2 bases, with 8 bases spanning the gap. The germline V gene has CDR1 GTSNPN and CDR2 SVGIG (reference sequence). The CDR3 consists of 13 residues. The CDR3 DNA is TGTGCCTGGAGTGTACGGGACCCCTACGAGCAGTACTTC. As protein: CAWSVRDPYEQYF.

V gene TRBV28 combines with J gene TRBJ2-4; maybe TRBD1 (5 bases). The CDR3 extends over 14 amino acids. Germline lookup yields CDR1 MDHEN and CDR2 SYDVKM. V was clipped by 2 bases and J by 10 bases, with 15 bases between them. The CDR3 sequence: CASSLAQADRIQYF. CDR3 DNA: TGTGCCAGCAGTTTAGCACAGGCGGATCGAATTCAGTACTTC.

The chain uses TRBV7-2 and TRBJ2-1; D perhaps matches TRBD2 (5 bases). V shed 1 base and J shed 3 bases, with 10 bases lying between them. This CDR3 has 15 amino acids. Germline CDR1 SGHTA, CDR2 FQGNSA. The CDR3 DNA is TGTGCCAGCAGCTTAGTGGACTCTAACTACAATGAGCAGTTCTTC. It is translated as CASSLVDSNYNEQFF.

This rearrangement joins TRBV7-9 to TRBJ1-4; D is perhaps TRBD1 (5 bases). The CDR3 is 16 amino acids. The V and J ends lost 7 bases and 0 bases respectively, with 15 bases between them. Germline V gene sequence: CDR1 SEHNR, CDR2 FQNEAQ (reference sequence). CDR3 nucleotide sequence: TGTGCCAGCACCCTCTATGGGGCAGCAACTAATGAAAAACTGTTTTTT. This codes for CASTLYGAATNEKLFF.

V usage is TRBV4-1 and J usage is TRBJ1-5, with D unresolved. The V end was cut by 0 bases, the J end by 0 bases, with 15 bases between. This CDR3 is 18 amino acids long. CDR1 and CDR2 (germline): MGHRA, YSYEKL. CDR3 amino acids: CASSQDGFSRDSNQPQHF. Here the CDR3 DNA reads TGCGCCAGCAGCCAAGATGGTTTTTCGCGGGATAGCAATCAGCCCCAGCATTTT.

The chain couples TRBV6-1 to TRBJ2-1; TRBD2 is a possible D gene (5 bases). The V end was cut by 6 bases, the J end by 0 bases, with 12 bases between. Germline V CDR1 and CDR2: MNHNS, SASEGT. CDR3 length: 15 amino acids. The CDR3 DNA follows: TGTGCCAGCAGGATGGTGGGGAGCTCCTACAATGAGCAGTTCTTC. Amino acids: CASRMVGSSYNEQFF.

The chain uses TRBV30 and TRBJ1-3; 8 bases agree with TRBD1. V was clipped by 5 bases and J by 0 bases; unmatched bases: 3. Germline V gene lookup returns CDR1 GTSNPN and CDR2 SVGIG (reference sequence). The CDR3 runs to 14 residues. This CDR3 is CAWETGGSGNTIYF. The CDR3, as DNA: TGTGCCTGGGAAACAGGGGGCTCTGGAAACACCATATATTTT.

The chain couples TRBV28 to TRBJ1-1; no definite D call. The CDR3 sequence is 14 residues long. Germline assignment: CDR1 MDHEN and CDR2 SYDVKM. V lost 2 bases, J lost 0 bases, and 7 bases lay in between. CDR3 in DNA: TGTGCCAGCAGTTTAATGCAGATGAACACTGAAGCTTTCTTT. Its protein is CASSLMQMNTEAFF.

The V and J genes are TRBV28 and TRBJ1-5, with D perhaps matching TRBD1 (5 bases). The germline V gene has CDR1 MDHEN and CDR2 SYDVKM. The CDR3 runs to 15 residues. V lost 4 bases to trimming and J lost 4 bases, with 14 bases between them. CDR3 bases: TGTGCCAGCAGTTCTTCTCATAAGGGGAATCAGCCCCAGCATTTT. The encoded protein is CASSSSHKGNQPQHF.

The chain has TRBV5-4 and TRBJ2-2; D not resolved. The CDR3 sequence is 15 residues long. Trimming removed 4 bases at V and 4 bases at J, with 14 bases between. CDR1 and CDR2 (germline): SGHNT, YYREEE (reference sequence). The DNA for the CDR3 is TGTGCCAGCAGCCTTAAGATCCAGGCCACCGGGGAGCTGTTTTTT. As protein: CASSLKIQATGELFF.

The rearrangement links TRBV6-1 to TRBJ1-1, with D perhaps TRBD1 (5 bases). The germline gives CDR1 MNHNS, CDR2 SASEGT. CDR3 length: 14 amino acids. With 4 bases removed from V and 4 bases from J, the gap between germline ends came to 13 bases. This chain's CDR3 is CASSVGAIRTEAFF. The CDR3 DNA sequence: TGTGCCAGCAGTGTAGGGGCTATACGCACTGAAGCTTTCTTT.

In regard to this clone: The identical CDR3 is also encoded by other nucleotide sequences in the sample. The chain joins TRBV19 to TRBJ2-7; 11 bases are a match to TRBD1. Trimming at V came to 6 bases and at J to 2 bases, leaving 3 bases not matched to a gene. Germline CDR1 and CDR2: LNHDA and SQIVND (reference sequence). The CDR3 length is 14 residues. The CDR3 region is CASSPGQGAYEQYF. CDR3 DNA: TGTGCCAGTAGCCCGGGACAGGGGGCCTACGAGCAGTACTTC.

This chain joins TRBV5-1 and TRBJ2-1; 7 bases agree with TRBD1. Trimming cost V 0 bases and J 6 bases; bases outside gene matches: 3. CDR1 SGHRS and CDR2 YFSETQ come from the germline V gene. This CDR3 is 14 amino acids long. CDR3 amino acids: CASSLGQGTNEQFF. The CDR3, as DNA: TGCGCCAGCAGCTTGGGACAGGGCACCAATGAGCAGTTCTTC.

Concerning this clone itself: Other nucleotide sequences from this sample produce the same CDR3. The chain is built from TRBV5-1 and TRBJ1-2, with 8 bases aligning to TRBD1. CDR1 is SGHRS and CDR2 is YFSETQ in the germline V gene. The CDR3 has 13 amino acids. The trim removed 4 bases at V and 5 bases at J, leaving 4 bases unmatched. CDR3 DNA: TGCGCCAGCAGCCCCGGGACAGGATATGGCTACACCTTC. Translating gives CASSPGTGYGYTF.

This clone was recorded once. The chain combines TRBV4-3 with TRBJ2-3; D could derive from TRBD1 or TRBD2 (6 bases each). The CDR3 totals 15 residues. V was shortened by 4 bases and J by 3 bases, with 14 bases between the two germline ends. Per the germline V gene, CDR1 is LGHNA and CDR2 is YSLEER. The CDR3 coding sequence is TGCGCCAGCAGCCCACAAACGGGGGCTACAGATACGCAGTATTTT. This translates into CASSPQTGATDTQYF.

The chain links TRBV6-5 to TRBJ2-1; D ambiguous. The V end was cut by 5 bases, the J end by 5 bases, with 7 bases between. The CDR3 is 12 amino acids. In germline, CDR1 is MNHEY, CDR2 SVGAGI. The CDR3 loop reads CASSSWNNEQFF. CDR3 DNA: TGTGCCAGCAGTAGCTGGAACAATGAGCAGTTCTTC.

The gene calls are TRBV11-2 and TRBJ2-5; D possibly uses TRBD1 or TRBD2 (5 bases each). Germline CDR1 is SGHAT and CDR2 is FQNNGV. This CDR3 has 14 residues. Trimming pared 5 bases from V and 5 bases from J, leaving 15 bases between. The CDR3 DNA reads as TGTGCCAGCAGCCGGGGCAGGTCCCAGGAGACCCAGTACTTC. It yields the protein CASSRGRSQETQYF.

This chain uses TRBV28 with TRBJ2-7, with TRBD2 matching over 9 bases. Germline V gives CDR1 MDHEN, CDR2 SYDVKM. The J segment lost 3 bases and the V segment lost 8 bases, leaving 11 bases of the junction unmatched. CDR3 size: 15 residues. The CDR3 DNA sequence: TGTGCCAGCGGATTGGGCGGGAGGGGGATCTACGAGCAGTACTTC. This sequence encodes CASGLGGRGIYEQYF.

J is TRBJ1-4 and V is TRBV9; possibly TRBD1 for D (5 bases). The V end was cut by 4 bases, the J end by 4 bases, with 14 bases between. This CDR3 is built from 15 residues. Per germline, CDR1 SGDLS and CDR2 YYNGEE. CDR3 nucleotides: TGTGCCAGCAGCTTGAGGGGAGCGGGTAATGAAAAACTGTTTTTT. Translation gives CASSLRGAGNEKLFF.

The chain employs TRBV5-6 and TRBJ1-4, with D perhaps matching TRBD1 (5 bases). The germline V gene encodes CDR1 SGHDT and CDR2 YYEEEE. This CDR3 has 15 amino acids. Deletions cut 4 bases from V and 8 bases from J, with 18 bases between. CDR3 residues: CASSPLAEGTEKLFF. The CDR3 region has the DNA TGTGCCAGCAGCCCGTTAGCAGAGGGGACCGAAAAACTGTTTTTT. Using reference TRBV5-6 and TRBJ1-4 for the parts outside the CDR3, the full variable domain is DAGVTQSPTHLIKTRGQQVTLRCSPKSGHDTVSWYQQALGQGPQFIFQYYEEEERQRGNFPDRFSGHQFPNYSSELNVNALLLGDSALYLCASSPLAEGTEKLFFGSGTQLSVL.

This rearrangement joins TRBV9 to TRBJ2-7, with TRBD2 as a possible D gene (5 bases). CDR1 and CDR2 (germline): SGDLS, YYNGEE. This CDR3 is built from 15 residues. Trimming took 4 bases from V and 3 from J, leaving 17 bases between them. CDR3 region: CASSPRGLANYEQYF. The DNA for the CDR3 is TGTGCCAGCAGCCCCCGAGGACTGGCGAACTACGAGCAGTACTTC.

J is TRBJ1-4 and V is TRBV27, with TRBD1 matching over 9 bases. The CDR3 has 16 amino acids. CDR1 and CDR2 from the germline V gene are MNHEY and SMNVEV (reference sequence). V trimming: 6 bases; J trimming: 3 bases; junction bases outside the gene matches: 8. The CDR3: CASRPDRGTANEKLFF. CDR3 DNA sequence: TGTGCCAGCAGACCCGACAGGGGGACGGCTAATGAAAAACTGTTTTTT.